This TCR beta chain comes out of a study of T cell responses to AZD1222 COVID-19 vaccine. Sequenced by immunoSEQ multiplex PCR; TCRdb stores in-frame clones only, minus some. The sample has 95,000 to 150,000 clones, 89% seen once; the top ten hold less than 4.5%. This clone was found a few times. The antigen is unknown. The CDR3 is made up of 15 amino acids. Trimming took off 0 bases at V and 4 bases at J, with 9 bases between the two ends. Germline lookup yields CDR1 ENHRY and CDR2 SYGVKD. Study findings and constraints: Sampling captured repertoires only after the peak T cell response.

The TCR originated in an adult in good health. The chain carries TRBV10-3 and TRBJ1-4; D uncertain. Material: peripheral blood, obtained on day 0 of AZD1222 vaccination. The CDR3 DNA reads as TGTGCCATCAGTGAGTCGACGGGTAGTAATGAAAAACTGTTTTTT. Translated, it gives CAISESTGSNEKLFF.